This T cell receptor (beta chain) derives from a study of regulatory T cells in long-lasting Graves disease. Libraries of TCR beta came from iRepertoire HTBI primers plus Arm-PCR of CDR3 regions. Each CDR3 protein gets one entry after TCRdb re-called the multiplex PCR reads with MiXCR. This table has about 430,000 distinct CDR3 sequences, approximately 16% appearing once. Time point specified: newly diagnosed GD, antithyroid drugs for less than 3 months. There was RNA extracted from PBMCs, and the TCR library was made from it. As collected, the peripheral blood samples measured 7.5 to 10 milliliters each and went into EDTA tubes. Germline trimming cut 6 bases from V and 1 base from J; bases unmatched to any gene: 3. The CDR3 totals 16 residues. In germline, CDR1 is MDHEN, CDR2 SYDVKM. Study conclusions and caveats: The sample size was small, and this may have reduced accuracy.

Details on this clonotype: The antigen remains unidentified.

This sample also belongs to another study, concerning T cells in Graves' hyperthyroidism and ophthalmopathy.

The chain uses TRBV28 and TRBJ2-1; TRBD2 agrees at 13 bases. The starting material was peripheral blood mononuclear cells (PBMCs), obtained at new diagnosis, from a patient treated with antithyroid drugs. The clonotype originates from a middle-aged woman with Graves disease. The CDR3 here is CASSGTSGESYNEQFF. The CDR3 DNA reads as TGTGCCAGCAGCGGGACTAGCGGGGAATCCTACAATGAGCAGTTCTTC.